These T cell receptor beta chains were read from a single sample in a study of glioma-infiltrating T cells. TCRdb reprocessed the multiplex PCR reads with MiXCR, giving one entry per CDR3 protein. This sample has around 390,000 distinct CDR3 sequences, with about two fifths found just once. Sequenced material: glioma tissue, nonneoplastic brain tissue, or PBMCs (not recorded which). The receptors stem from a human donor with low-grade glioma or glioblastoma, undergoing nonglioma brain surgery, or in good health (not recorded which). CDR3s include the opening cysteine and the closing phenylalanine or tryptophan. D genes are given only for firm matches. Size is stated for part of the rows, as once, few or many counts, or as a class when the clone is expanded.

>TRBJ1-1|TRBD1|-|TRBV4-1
CASSQSLRQGAGDTEAFF
TGCGCCAGCAGCCAAAGTCTCCGGCAGGGGGCAGGGGACACTGAAGCTTTCTTT
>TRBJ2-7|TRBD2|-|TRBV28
CASSSPRTSGTYELYF
TGTGCCAGCAGCTCTCCCAGGACTAGCGGGACCTACGAGCTGTACTTC
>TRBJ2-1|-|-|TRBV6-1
CASRGTRGEQFF
TGTGCCAGCAGAGGCACCAGAGGGGAGCAGTTCTTC
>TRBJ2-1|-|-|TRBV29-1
CSVRKVGRGYNEQFF
TGCAGCGTCCGTAAAGTAGGGCGGGGATACAATGAGCAGTTCTTC
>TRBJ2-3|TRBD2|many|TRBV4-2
CASSQLLAGPPTDTQYF
TGTGCCAGCAGCCAGTTACTAGCGGGCCCCCCCACAGATACGCAGTATTTT
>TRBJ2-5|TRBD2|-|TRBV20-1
CSAGLRPTETQYF
TGCAGTGCGGGACTACGGCCCACAGAGACCCAGTACTTC
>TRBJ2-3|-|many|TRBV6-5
CASSYSKAQITDTQYF
TGTGCCAGCAGTTACTCAAAGGCACAGATTACAGATACGCAGTATTTT
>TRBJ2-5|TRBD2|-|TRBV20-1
CSARGSGTSEGETQYF
TGCAGTGCTAGGGGGTCCGGGACTAGCGAAGGGGAGACCCAGTACTTC
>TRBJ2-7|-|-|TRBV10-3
CAISDRLTGWEQYF
TGTGCCATCAGTGACAGGCTAACGGGATGGGAGCAGTACTTC
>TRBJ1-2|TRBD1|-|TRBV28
CASSSTGQGFGYTF
TGTGCCAGCAGTTCAACGGGACAGGGGTTTGGCTACACCTTC
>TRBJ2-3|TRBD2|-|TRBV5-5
CASTTDSQAGRQYF
TGTGCCAGCACCACGGACTCACAAGCGGGAAGGCAGTATTTT
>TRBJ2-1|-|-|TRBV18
CASSTENSNEQFF
TGTGCCAGCTCAACGGAAAACAGCAATGAGCAGTTCTTC
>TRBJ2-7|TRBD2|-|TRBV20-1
CSSPLRRESGEQYF
TGCAGTTCCCCCCTTCGGCGGGAGAGCGGCGAGCAGTACTTC
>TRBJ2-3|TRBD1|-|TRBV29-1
CSVARTGDPDTQYF
TGCAGCGTTGCCCGGACAGGGGACCCAGATACGCAGTATTTT
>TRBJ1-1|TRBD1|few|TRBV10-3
CAISEIGTGQRAFF
TGTGCCATCAGTGAGATTGGGACAGGGCAACGGGCTTTCTTT
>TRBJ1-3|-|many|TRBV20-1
CSASPSGTNSGNTIYF
TGCAGTGCGTCGCCCTCCGGGACAAACTCTGGAAACACCATATATTTT
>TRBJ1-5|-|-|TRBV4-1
CASSQEVTPDQPQHF
TGCGCCAGCAGCCAAGAGGTAACACCTGATCAGCCCCAGCATTTT
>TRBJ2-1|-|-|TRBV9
CASSVDTSYNEQFF
TGTGCCAGCAGCGTAGATACTTCCTACAATGAGCAGTTCTTC
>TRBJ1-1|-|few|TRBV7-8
CASSLGTRGTEAFF
TGTGCCAGCAGCTTAGGTACCAGGGGCACTGAAGCTTTCTTT
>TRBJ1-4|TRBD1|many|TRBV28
CASSSGTGDEKLFF
TGTGCCAGCAGCTCCGGGACAGGGGATGAAAAACTGTTTTTT
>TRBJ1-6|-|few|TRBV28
CASSLLTLRDTNSPLHF
TGTGCCAGCAGTTTATTGACACTCCGGGATACAAATTCACCCCTCCACTTT
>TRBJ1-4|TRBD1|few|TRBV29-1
CSVEAGGSLFF
TGCAGCGTTGAGGCAGGGGGATCACTGTTTTTT
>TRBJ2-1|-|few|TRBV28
CASSSPGGDNEQFF
TGTGCCAGCAGTTCCCCCGGTGGAGACAATGAGCAGTTCTTC
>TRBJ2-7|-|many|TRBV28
CASSPRLVWGGEQYF
TGTGCCAGCAGTCCAAGACTAGTTTGGGGTGGCGAGCAGTACTTC
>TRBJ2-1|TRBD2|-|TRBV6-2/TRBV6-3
CASVTKRTSGMRSYNEQFF
TGTGCCAGCGTCACTAAGCGGACTAGCGGGATGCGGTCCTACAATGAGCAGTTCTTC
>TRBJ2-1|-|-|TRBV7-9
CASRPLTGANTQFF
TGTGCCAGCAGACCTCTCACAGGAGCCAATACTCAGTTCTTC
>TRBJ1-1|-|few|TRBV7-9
CASSLMGSEAFF
TGTGCCAGCAGCTTAATGGGCTCTGAAGCTTTCTTT
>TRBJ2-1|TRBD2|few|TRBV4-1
CASSQAQTSGGPLGSYNEQFF
TGCGCCAGCAGCCAAGCCCAGACTAGCGGGGGCCCTTTAGGGTCCTACAATGAGCAGTTCTTC
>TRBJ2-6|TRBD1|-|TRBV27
CASSLIGDRGFPGANVLTF
TGTGCCAGCAGTCTGATTGGGGACAGGGGATTCCCTGGGGCCAACGTCCTGACTTTC
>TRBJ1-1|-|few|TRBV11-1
CASSWARGGNTEAFF
TGTGCCAGCAGCTGGGCCCGAGGGGGGAACACTGAAGCTTTCTTT
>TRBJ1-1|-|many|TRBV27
CASSWGSFTEAFF
TGTGCCAGCAGTTGGGGATCGTTCACTGAAGCTTTCTTT
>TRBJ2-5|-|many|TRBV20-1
CSARGTLLVQETQYF
TGCAGTGCTAGAGGAACACTTCTAGTCCAAGAGACCCAGTACTTC
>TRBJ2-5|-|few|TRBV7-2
CASSLASRGEGGTQYF
TGTGCCAGCAGCTTAGCCTCTAGGGGCGAGGGAGGGACCCAGTACTTC
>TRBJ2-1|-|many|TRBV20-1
CSARGRNSYNEQFF
TGCAGTGCTAGAGGACGGAACTCCTACAATGAGCAGTTCTTC
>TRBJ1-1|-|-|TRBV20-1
CGASGRLGSTEAFF
TGCGGTGCTAGCGGTCGACTAGGGAGCACTGAAGCTTTCTTT
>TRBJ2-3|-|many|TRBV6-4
CASSLAGLTDTQYF
TGTGCCAGCAGTCTCGCAGGGCTCACAGATACGCAGTATTTT
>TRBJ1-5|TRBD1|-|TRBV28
CASRGQWGQPQHF
TGTGCCAGCAGGGGACAGTGGGGTCAGCCCCAGCATTTT
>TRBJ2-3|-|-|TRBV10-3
CAIGPEGTQYF
TGTGCCATCGGTCCTGAGGGAACGCAGTATTTT
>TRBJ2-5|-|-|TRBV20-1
CSTRGTQETQYF
TGCAGTACTAGAGGGACCCAAGAGACCCAGTACTTC
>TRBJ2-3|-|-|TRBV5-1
CASSVSPRPSTDTQYF
TGCGCCAGCAGCGTATCTCCCCGCCCAAGCACAGATACGCAGTATTTT
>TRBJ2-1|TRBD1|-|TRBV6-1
CASTKGQAYERYF
TGTGCCAGCACCAAGGGACAGGCCTACGAGCGGTACTTC
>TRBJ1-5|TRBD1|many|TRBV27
CASSLIPHQPRDRGSNQPQHF
TGTGCCAGCAGTTTAATACCCCACCAGCCACGGGACAGGGGGAGCAATCAGCCCCAGCATTTT
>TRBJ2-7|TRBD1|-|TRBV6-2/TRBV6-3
CASSARQGIYEQYF
TGTGCCAGCAGTGCCCGACAGGGAATCTACGAGCAGTACTTC
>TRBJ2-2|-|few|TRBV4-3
CASSQNLGSTGELFF
TGCGCCAGCAGCCAGAACCTGGGGTCAACCGGGGAGCTGTTTTTT
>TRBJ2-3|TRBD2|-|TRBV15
CATSWGGVDTQYF
TGTGCCACCAGCTGGGGAGGGGTGGATACGCAGTATTTT
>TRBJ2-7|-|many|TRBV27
CASRTSQGSSYEQYF
TGTGCCAGCAGAACCTCCCAGGGAAGCTCCTACGAGCAGTACTTC
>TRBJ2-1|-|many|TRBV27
CARPTGIRHDEQFF
TGTGCCCGCCCCACCGGGATCCGGCACGATGAGCAGTTCTTC
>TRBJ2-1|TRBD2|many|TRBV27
CASSLGGPSEQFF
TGTGCCAGCAGTTTGGGAGGGCCCAGTGAGCAGTTCTTC
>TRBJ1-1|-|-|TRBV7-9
CASSLLGGDTESFF
TGTGCCAGCAGCTTACTAGGGGGAGACACTGAATCTTTCTTT